Listed here are 8 T cell receptor beta chains from one sample, sequenced in a study of OX40 agonist ivuxolimab in advanced cancers. Here immunoSEQ multiplex PCR was the method, and the copy in TCRdb shows in-frame clones only, minus some. Found here are some 66,000 clones, roughly four fifths of them singletons; the top ten hold about 1.6%. Material: CD4+ or CD8+ T cells sorted from blood, obtained in a trial of the OX40 agonist ivuxolimab. The receptors were gathered from an adult with an advanced solid tumor such as melanoma, head and neck, liver or kidney cancer.

This clone has more than one count but fewer than ten. This chain joins TRBV2 and TRBJ1-2; D may be TRBD1 (5 bases). Germline V gene lookup returns CDR1 SNHLY and CDR2 FYNNEI. The CDR3 contains 14 residues. The germline V and J ends were trimmed by 6 bases and 2 bases, with 13 bases remaining between them. The CDR3 region is CASSRQGLNYGYTF. DNA of the CDR3: TGTGCCAGCAGCCGTCAGGGCCTCAACTATGGCTACACCTTC.

The table lists this clone with a few counts. The V gene is TRBV5-4, the J gene TRBJ1-5, with 8 bases lining up with TRBD1. Germline assignment: CDR1 SGHNT and CDR2 YYREEE (reference sequence). There are 13 residues in the CDR3. The J segment lost 6 bases and the V segment lost 4 bases, leaving 3 bases of the junction unmatched. The CDR3 coding sequence is TGTGCCAGCAGCAAGGACAGGGCTCAGCCCCAGCATTTT. This sequence encodes CASSKDRAQPQHF.

The V gene is TRBV6-5, the J gene TRBJ1-4; D uncertain. Trimming took off 2 bases at V and 4 bases at J, with 8 bases between the two ends. Germline-derived CDR1 and CDR2 are MNHEY and SVGAGI. CDR3 size: 14 residues. This CDR3 reads CASSYARNNEKLFF. The DNA for the CDR3 is TGTGCCAGCAGTTACGCCAGAAATAATGAAAAACTGTTTTTT.

This clone was seen a few times. The CDR3 here is CASSVDRGLAFF. The CDR3 nucleotides are TGTGCCAGCAGTGTCGACAGGGGGCTAGCTTTCTTT. V usage is TRBV2 and J usage is TRBJ1-1, with 10 bases matching TRBD1. This CDR3 is built from 12 residues. The trim removed 4 bases at V and 10 bases at J, leaving 3 bases unmatched. The V gene's germline CDR1 is SNHLY and CDR2 FYNNEI. Full variable domain (remainder filled in from reference TRBV2 and TRBJ1-1): EPEVTQTPSHQVTQMGQEVILRCVPISNHLYFYWYRQILGQKVEFLVSFYNNEISEKSEIFDDQFSVERPDGSNFTLKIRSTKLEDSAMYFCASSVDRGLAFFGQGTRLTVV.

V usage is TRBV6-6 and J usage is TRBJ1-1; D gene ambiguous. Germline values: CDR1 MNHNY, CDR2 SVGAGI (reference sequence). The CDR3 length is 12 residues. Trimming shortened V by 6 bases and J by 6 bases, and 11 bases separated the two germline ends. The DNA of the CDR3 is TGTGCCAGCAGCCGCGGACTGGCTGAAGCTTTCTTT. Its translation: CASSRGLAEAFF.

The rearrangement joins TRBV30 to TRBJ1-3; D ambiguous. There are 13 residues in the CDR3. V was trimmed by 2 bases and J by 0 bases, leaving 5 bases between them. Germline CDR1 is GTSNPN and CDR2 is SVGIG (reference sequence). Here the CDR3 reads CAWSSTSGNTIYF. The DNA of the CDR3 is TGTGCCTGGAGTAGCACCTCTGGAAACACCATATATTTT. The full variable domain, rest sourced from reference TRBV30 and TRBJ1-3, is SQTIHQWPATLVQPVGSPLSLECTVEGTSNPNLYWYRQAAGRGLQLLFYSVGIGQISSEVPQNLSASRPQDRQFILSSKKLLLSDSGFYLCAWSSTSGNTIYFGEGSWLTVV.

This chain joins TRBV9 and TRBJ2-5; 7 nucleotides line up with TRBD1. This CDR3 spans 15 amino acids. V was clipped by 0 bases and J by 2 bases; unmatched bases: 4. Germline values: CDR1 SGDLS, CDR2 YYNGEE. The CDR3 is CASSVALGQQETQYF. For the CDR3, the DNA is TGTGCCAGCAGCGTAGCTCTGGGACAGCAAGAGACCCAGTACTTC. The whole variable domain, filled in from reference TRBV9 and TRBJ2-5, reads DSGVTQTPKHLITATGQRVTLRCSPRSGDLSVYWYQQSLDQGLQFLIQYYNGEERAKGNILERFSAQQFPDLHSELNLSSLELGDSALYFCASSVALGQQETQYFGPGTRLLVL.

The J gene is TRBJ1-2, the V gene TRBV6-5; TRBD1 might be the D (5 bases). Germline V gene lookup returns CDR1 MNHEY and CDR2 SVGAGI. CDR3 size: 15 residues. V lost 0 bases and J 4 bases, leaving 12 bases between the germline ends. CDR3 in DNA: TGTGCCAGCAGTTACTCGAGGACAACGCTCTATGGCTACACCTTC. Translated: CASSYSRTTLYGYTF.